These 24 T cell receptor beta chains were sequenced from one sample in a study of blood T cells in healthy people across ages. Alongside a J-beta primer mix, a sample-barcoded 5' primer served in a second PCR lasting roughly 7 to 11 cycles. MiXCR, applied by TCRdb to the 5' RACE reads, yields one record per CDR3 protein. The data show roughly 1.7 million distinct CDR3 sequences, 34% seen once. Material for sequencing was blood. These receptors came from a woman in her twenties or thirties in good health.

This clonotype appeared a few times. The CDR3 DNA is TGTGCCAGCAGTTCTGGTGGGATAGGCACCGGGGAGCTGTTTTTT. It codes for CASSSGGIGTGELFF. V usage is TRBV6-2 or TRBV6-3 and J usage is TRBJ2-2, with no clear D. In germline, CDR1 is MNHEY, CDR2 SVGEGT. This CDR3 spans 15 amino acids. Deletions cut 4 bases from V and 4 bases from J, with 13 bases between.

This clonotype was detected a few times. The rearrangement uses TRBV7-8 and TRBJ2-1; D unclear. Trimming shortened V by 3 bases and J by 0 bases, and 15 bases separated the two germline ends. In germline, CDR1 is SGHVS, CDR2 FQNEAQ. The CDR3 has 17 residues. The CDR3 DNA reads as TGTGCCAGCAGCTTGAACCCTCTTGTGAGCTCCTACAATGAGCAGTTCTTC. This translates into CASSLNPLVSSYNEQFF. The full variable domain, in which reference TRBV7-8 and TRBJ2-1 provide the parts outside the CDR3, is GAGVSQSPRYKVAKRGQDVALRCDPISGHVSLFWYQQALGQGPEFLTYFQNEAQLDKSGLPSDRFFAERPEGSVSTLKIQRTQQEDSAVYLCASSLNPLVSSYNEQFFGPGTRLTVL.

This clonotype has only a few counts. The V gene is TRBV20-1, the J gene TRBJ2-3, with D perhaps TRBD1 or TRBD2 (5 bases each). Germline V gene sequence: CDR1 DFQATT, CDR2 SNEGSKA (reference sequence). V gave up 5 bases and J gave up 0 bases, with 12 bases separating them. This CDR3 is 14 amino acids long. CDR3 nucleotides: TGCAGTGCTCTAGGGGAGTTGAGCACAGATACGCAGTATTTT. It codes for CSALGELSTDTQYF.

There are a few counts of this clonotype. This chain connects TRBV28 to TRBJ2-3; 10 bases align to TRBD2. CDR3 length: 18 residues. In germline, CDR1 is MDHEN, CDR2 SYDVKM. The J segment lost 4 bases and the V segment lost 5 bases, leaving 15 bases of the junction unmatched. CDR3 coding DNA: TGTGCCAGCAGTCCCGATCCCTGGAGCGGGAGGGCTTCAGATACGCAGTATTTT. Protein sequence: CASSPDPWSGRASDTQYF. Using reference TRBV28 and TRBJ2-3 for the parts outside the CDR3, the full variable domain is DVKVTQSSRYLVKRTGEKVFLECVQDMDHENMFWYRQDPGLGLRLIYFSYDVKMKEKGDIPEGYSVSREKKERFSLILESASTNQTSMYLCASSPDPWSGRASDTQYFGPGTRLTVL.

The rearrangement links TRBV3-1 to TRBJ2-7; the D is unclear. V lost 4 bases and J 5 bases, leaving 18 bases between the germline ends. Looked up from germline, CDR1 is LGHDT and CDR2 is YNNKEL (reference sequence). The CDR3 has 15 residues. CDR3 amino acids: CASSPGSGPAHEQYF. The CDR3, as DNA: TGTGCCAGCAGCCCAGGCTCGGGTCCCGCCCACGAGCAGTACTTC.

The chain recombines TRBV20-1 with TRBJ1-5; D is possibly TRBD1 (6 bases). The CDR3 consists of 16 residues. Germline assignment: CDR1 DFQATT and CDR2 SNEGSKA (reference sequence). V lost 5 bases to trimming and J lost 2 bases, with 19 bases between them. The CDR3, as DNA: TGCAGTGCTCCTCTAGGGGGGACCGGGGGCAATCAGCCCCAGCATTTT. This sequence encodes CSAPLGGTGGNQPQHF.

This clonotype was counted between two and nine times. The gene calls are TRBV7-2 and TRBJ1-2; D is possibly TRBD1 (5 bases). V gave up 8 bases and J gave up 4 bases, with 11 bases separating them. In germline, CDR1 is SGHTA, CDR2 FQGNSA. CDR3 length: 12 residues. The CDR3 is CASSGTLYGYTF. The CDR3 bases are TGTGCCAGCTCTGGGACTCTCTATGGCTACACCTTC.

The CDR3 DNA sequence: TGTGCCAGCAGCTTAGGACTAGCGGGTCACAACAATGAGCAGTTCTTC. Translation: CASSLGLAGHNNEQFF. The chain employs TRBV7-6 and TRBJ2-1, with 10 bases matching TRBD2. Germline V gene lookup returns CDR1 SGHVS and CDR2 FNYEAQ. CDR3 length: 16 amino acids. Trimming removed 1 base from V and 5 bases from J; junction bases left unmatched: 5. The variable domain in full, completed from reference TRBV7-6 and TRBJ2-1, reads GAGVSQSPRYKVTKRGQDVALRCDPISGHVSLYWYRQALGQGPEFLTYFNYEAQQDKSGLPNDRFSAERPEGSISTLTIQRTEQRDSAMYRCASSLGLAGHNNEQFFGPGTRLTVL.

This clonotype was observed at least ten times. The chain uses TRBV4-2 and TRBJ1-2; TRBD1 might be the D (6 bases). V was shortened by 3 bases and J by 9 bases, with 14 bases between the two germline ends. This CDR3 contains 13 residues. CDR1 and CDR2 (germline): LGHNA, YNFKEQ. The CDR3 here is CASSQEGGMRYTF. DNA of the CDR3: TGTGCCAGCAGCCAGGAAGGGGGGATGCGCTACACCTTC.

The chain is built from TRBV7-9 and TRBJ2-5; 9 positions agree with TRBD1. The CDR3 runs 16 residues. The V gene's germline CDR1 is SEHNR and CDR2 FQNEAQ (reference sequence). The junction had 8 bases not matched to a gene; V was cut back by 5 bases and J by 1 base. DNA for the CDR3: TGTGCCAGCAGCCTTCGGACAGGGGCCTTCCAAGAGACCCAGTACTTC. Protein: CASSLRTGAFQETQYF.

The J gene is TRBJ1-1, the V gene TRBV3-1, with TRBD1 identical over 7 bases. V lost 2 bases and J lost 0; bases outside the gene matches: 3. Germline CDR1 and CDR2: LGHDT and YNNKEL (reference sequence). CDR3 length equals 15 residues. The CDR3 DNA is TGTGCCAGCAGCCAAAGAGGGACAGTGAACACTGAAGCTTTCTTT. This gives the protein CASSQRGTVNTEAFF.

CDR3 sequence reads: CASSSGGGDHEQYF. In DNA, the CDR3 is TGTGCCAGCAGTTCAGGAGGGGGCGACCACGAGCAGTACTTC. The J gene is TRBJ2-7, the V gene TRBV12-3 or TRBV12-4; perhaps TRBD1 as D (7 bases). V shed 4 bases and J shed 5 bases, with 15 bases lying between them. This CDR3 is 14 amino acids long.

This clonotype was recorded at least ten times. V gene TRBV5-1 combines with J gene TRBJ2-7; D perhaps matches TRBD1 (6 bases). This CDR3 spans 15 amino acids. Trimming took off 3 bases at V and 3 bases at J, with 16 bases between the two ends. Germline assignment: CDR1 SGHRS and CDR2 YFSETQ. Written as DNA, the CDR3 is TGCGCCAGCAGCTGGGAGACAGGAACACTCTACGAGCAGTACTTC. Protein: CASSWETGTLYEQYF.

This clonotype appeared a single time. The chain combines TRBV20-1 with TRBJ2-7; 7 nucleotides match TRBD1. Germline V gene data show CDR1 as DFQATT and CDR2 as SNEGSKA (reference sequence). V was pared by 3 bases and J by 3 bases, with 17 bases of the junction left unmatched. The length of the CDR3 is 17 residues. The CDR3 nucleotides read TGCAGTGCTAGTGGCCCTCCGGGGACAGAGGCCCACTACGAGCAGTACTTC. It specifies CSASGPPGTEAHYEQYF.

In this sample, this clonotype turned up a few times. This chain uses TRBV7-2 with TRBJ2-6, with 7 bases lining up with TRBD2. The CDR3 is made up of 17 amino acids. The V and J ends lost 5 bases and 0 bases, in that order; junction bases with no gene match: 7. Germline lookup yields CDR1 SGHTA and CDR2 FQGNSA. The CDR3 reads CASSPGGRPSGANVLTF. CDR3 DNA: TGTGCCAGCAGCCCGGGGGGTCGTCCCTCTGGGGCCAACGTCCTGACTTTC.

This clonotype was detected a few times. The chain recombines TRBV13 with TRBJ1-1, with 9 positions matching TRBD1. The CDR3 sequence is 13 residues long. V lost 3 bases to trimming and J lost 5 bases; unmatched junction nucleotides: 1. Per germline, CDR1 PRHDT and CDR2 FYEKMQ (reference sequence). The CDR3 here is CASSFGQGTEAFF. For the CDR3, the DNA is TGTGCCAGCAGCTTCGGACAGGGGACTGAAGCTTTCTTT.

The V gene is TRBV13, the J gene TRBJ2-2, with 7 bases fitting TRBD1. V shed 5 bases and J 5 bases; nucleotides not matched to a gene: 2. The CDR3 has 13 residues. Germline V gene sequence: CDR1 PRHDT, CDR2 FYEKMQ (reference sequence). The CDR3 region is CASSDRATGELFF. The CDR3 DNA is TGTGCCAGCAGCGACAGGGCAACCGGGGAGCTGTTTTTT. Together with reference TRBV13 and TRBJ2-2, the CDR3 gives the full variable domain: AAGVIQSPRHLIKEKRETATLKCYPIPRHDTVYWYQQGPGQDPQFLISFYEKMQSDKGSIPDRFSAQQFSDYHSELNMSSLELGDSALYFCASSDRATGELFFGEGSRLTVL.

The chain links TRBV10-3 to TRBJ2-3; maybe TRBD2 (5 bases). The CDR3 length is 15 residues. The V gene lost 6 bases and the J gene lost 0 bases, with 13 bases spanning the gap. The germline CDR1 and CDR2 sequences are ENHRY and SYGVKD. This chain's CDR3 is CAIRRAETSTDTQYF. The CDR3 DNA is TGTGCCATCAGGCGAGCGGAGACTAGCACAGATACGCAGTATTTT.

As regards this clonotype: This may be a read error, as it is one base from a much larger clone. The rearrangement joins TRBV7-2 to TRBJ2-7; D is ambiguous. The assigned J gene may be wrong: the sequence end matches TRBJ2-5 better. CDR3 size: 15 residues. Looked up from germline, CDR1 is SGHTA and CDR2 is FQGNSA. This chain's CDR3 is CAGSLAAYARETQYF. The CDR3 DNA reads as TGTGCCGGCAGCTTAGCTGCTTACGCTAGAGAGACCCAGTACTTC.

The chain joins TRBV7-3 to TRBJ2-5; TRBD2 matches 8 bases. The CDR3 sequence is 15 residues long. V trimming: 3 bases; J trimming: 5 bases; junction bases outside the gene matches: 8. Per the germline V gene, CDR1 is SGHTA and CDR2 is FQGTGA. The CDR3 spells CASSFSGRAAETQYF. For the CDR3, the DNA is TGTGCCAGCAGCTTTTCCGGGAGGGCCGCGGAGACCCAGTACTTC.

This clonotype was seen only a few times. The chain joins TRBV6-1 to TRBJ2-3, with 9 bases aligning to TRBD1. The trim removed 7 bases at V and 5 bases at J, leaving 16 bases unmatched. The V gene's germline CDR1 is MNHNS and CDR2 SASEGT. The CDR3 is 17 residues long. CDR3 DNA sequence: TGTGCCAGCACCTTAGAGGTGGGACAGGGCCAAGGAGATACGCAGTATTTT. Translation gives CASTLEVGQGQGDTQYF.

The gene calls are TRBV13 and TRBJ2-1; no reliable D call. The length of the CDR3 is 15 residues. Germline values: CDR1 PRHDT, CDR2 FYEKMQ (reference sequence). The V and J ends lost 5 bases and 6 bases respectively, with 17 bases between them. The CDR3 DNA follows: TGTGCCAGCAGCACCCGGACCTCGGGCGGCAATGAGCAGTTCTTC. Amino acid sequence: CASSTRTSGGNEQFF.

Here the CDR3 reads CASSQSFAVGDLFF. CDR3 DNA sequence: TGTGCCAGCAGCCAATCGTTCGCGGTGGGGGATCTGTTCTTC. The gene calls are TRBV3-1 and TRBJ2-1, with D tentatively TRBD1 or TRBD2 (5 bases each). The CDR3 has 14 amino acids. Per germline, CDR1 LGHDT and CDR2 YNNKEL (reference sequence). V was cut by 2 bases and J by 15 bases, with 20 bases left in between.

The rearrangement links TRBV5-1 to TRBJ1-3; no clear D gene. Germline V lookup: CDR1 SGHRS, CDR2 YFSETQ. V shed 2 bases and J shed 0 bases, with 9 bases lying between them. The CDR3 runs to 15 residues. The CDR3 nucleotides are TGCGCCAGCAGCTTAGGAGGAGTCTCTGGAAACACCATATATTTT. Its protein product is CASSLGGVSGNTIYF.